These 11 T cell receptor beta chains share one sample of origin, sequenced in a study of blood T cell repertoires in COVID-19. The data were produced by immunoSEQ multiplex PCR, yet TCRdb's version contains in-frame clones alone and is incomplete. The sample lists 100,000 or so clones; just over 85% were seen once. The material sequenced was peripheral blood. These receptors were taken from a human donor in a cohort sampled during active COVID-19.

This clone occurred once. J is TRBJ2-1 and V is TRBV6-2 or TRBV6-3, with D possibly matching TRBD2 (5 bases). Germline V lookup: CDR1 MNHEY, CDR2 SVGEGT. The CDR3 loop spans 16 amino acids. Trimming removed 2 bases at V and 1 base at J, with 12 bases between. The CDR3 region is CASSYGRSGSYNEQFF. The CDR3 DNA is TGTGCCAGCAGTTACGGTCGGAGCGGATCCTACAATGAGCAGTTCTTC.

This chain uses TRBV30 with TRBJ2-7; 7 nucleotides agree with TRBD2. In germline, CDR1 is GTSNPN, CDR2 SVGIG (reference sequence). This CDR3 has 12 amino acids. With V trimmed by 5 bases and J by 6 bases, 7 bases remained unmatched. CDR3 bases: TGTGCCTGGGGCCCGGCGGGGGTCGAGCAGTACTTC. As protein: CAWGPAGVEQYF.

The chain combines TRBV19 with TRBJ2-6, with a tentative D call TRBD2 (6 bases). The CDR3 length is 22 residues. Between the trimmed V and J ends, which lost 7 bases and 0 bases, there was a span of 31 bases. Germline CDR1 LNHDA, CDR2 SQIVND (reference sequence). The DNA for the CDR3 is TGTGCCAGTATTCCCGACCCTCTAGCAGGGAGGTTAGGGGACTCTGGGGCCAACGTCCTGACTTTC. Amino acid sequence: CASIPDPLAGRLGDSGANVLTF. The whole variable domain, filled in from reference TRBV19 and TRBJ2-6, reads DGGITQSPKYLFRKEGQNVTLSCEQNLNHDAMYWYRQDPGQGLRLIYYSQIVNDFQKGDIAEGYSVSREKKESFPLTVTSAQKNPTAFYLCASIPDPLAGRLGDSGANVLTFGAGSRLTVL.

The chain joins TRBV6-6 to TRBJ2-1, with 14 bases lining up with TRBD2. V shed 5 bases, J shed 3 bases, and the junction held 6 bases outside the gene matches. Per the germline V gene, CDR1 is MNHNY and CDR2 is SVGAGI (reference sequence). This CDR3 contains 17 residues. CDR3 loop: CASSPRLAGGLYNEQFF. The CDR3 DNA reads TGTGCCAGCAGTCCCCGACTAGCGGGAGGGCTCTACAATGAGCAGTTCTTC.

This chain joins TRBV27 and TRBJ2-7; no clear D. The V and J ends lost 0 bases and 2 bases respectively, with 5 bases between them. The CDR3 has 13 residues. The germline V gene has CDR1 MNHEY and CDR2 SMNVEV (reference sequence). The CDR3: CASSLSLPYEQYF. CDR3 DNA sequence: TGTGCCAGCAGTTTATCACTACCCTACGAGCAGTACTTC.

CDR3 protein: CASSLGTGSEQYF. CDR3 in DNA: TGTGCCAGCAGCTTGGGGACAGGGAGCGAGCAGTACTTC. The rearrangement links TRBV11-3 to TRBJ2-7; 9 bases fit TRBD1. J was trimmed by 6 bases and V by 3 bases; bases with no gene match: 3. The CDR3 loop spans 13 amino acids. The germline V gene has CDR1 SGHNT and CDR2 YENEEA. Supplemented by reference TRBV11-3 and TRBJ2-7, the full variable domain reads EAGVVQSPRYKIIEKKQPVAFWCNPISGHNTLYWYLQNLGQGPELLIRYENEEAVDDSQLPKDRFSAERLKGVDSTLKIQPAELGDSAVYLCASSLGTGSEQYFGPGTRLTVT.

The table lists this clone with a count of one. This sequence joins TRBV6-5 and TRBJ1-2; D possibly corresponds to TRBD1 (5 bases). Germline V lookup: CDR1 MNHEY, CDR2 SVGAGI. The CDR3 spans 13 residues. Trimming shortened V by 3 bases and J by 6 bases, and 11 bases separated the two germline ends. CDR3 amino acids: CASSYGGEDGYTF. The CDR3 DNA is TGTGCCAGCAGTTATGGAGGGGAAGATGGCTACACCTTC.

CDR3 amino acids: CASSLGFQREQYF. The DNA of the CDR3 is TGTGCCAGCAGTTTAGGATTTCAGCGCGAGCAGTACTTC. The genes are TRBV12-3 or TRBV12-4 and TRBJ2-7; D gene uncertain. V lost 1 base and J 6 bases, leaving 10 bases between the germline ends. This CDR3 region has 13 residues.

This sequence joins TRBV10-2 and TRBJ2-1; 10 nucleotides agree with TRBD2. This CDR3 spans 16 amino acids. The V and J ends lost 6 bases and 2 bases, in that order; junction bases with no gene match: 7. CDR1 and CDR2 (germline): WSHSY, SAAADI. The CDR3 region has the DNA TGCGCCAGCAGATCTATCCTAGCGGGAGCCTACAATGAGCAGTTCTTC. This sequence encodes CASRSILAGAYNEQFF.

The chain combines TRBV4-1 with TRBJ1-1, with 7 bases fitting TRBD1. In germline, CDR1 is MGHRA, CDR2 YSYEKL. Trimming removed 3 bases from V and 6 bases from J; junction bases left unmatched: 7. This CDR3 is 14 amino acids long. Here the CDR3 DNA reads TGCGCCAGCAGCCACTACGTGACAGGGCCTGAAGCTTTCTTT. Residues: CASSHYVTGPEAFF.

The chain employs TRBV28 and TRBJ2-1, with 7 nucleotides matching TRBD1. The CDR3 sequence is 16 residues long. V was clipped by 5 bases and J by 0 bases; unmatched bases: 7. Per the germline V gene, CDR1 is MDHEN and CDR2 is SYDVKM. The chain's CDR3 is CASSPPGQISYNEQFF. The CDR3 coding sequence is TGTGCCAGCAGTCCTCCGGGACAGATCTCCTACAATGAGCAGTTCTTC.